Shown below are 22 T cell receptor beta chains from a single sample sequenced in a study of shared clonotypes between healthy human individuals. Sequencing used immunoSEQ multiplex PCR; TCRdb keeps in-frame clones, though not all of them. The table records approximately 700,000 clones, 73% of them present only once. The specimen was memory CD4+ T cells sorted from blood. The subset here: CD45RA-negative fraction. The receptor source for this set is a woman in her 30s in good health.

V is TRBV5-4 and J is TRBJ2-7, with 12 bases fitting TRBD2. J lost 2 bases, V lost 4 bases, and 4 bases had no gene match. The germline V gene has CDR1 SGHNT and CDR2 YYREEE (reference sequence). The CDR3 runs 15 residues. CDR3 in amino acids: CASSHGTSGPYEQYF. The CDR3 DNA follows: TGTGCCAGCAGCCACGGGACTAGCGGGCCCTACGAGCAGTACTTC.

The V gene is TRBV2, the J gene TRBJ2-5, with 10 bases that match TRBD1. V dropped 5 bases and J dropped 5; count of bases not matched to a gene: 8. The V gene's germline CDR1 is SNHLY and CDR2 FYNNEI. The CDR3 is 15 residues long. The CDR3 loop reads CASSRQGAVGETQYF. The CDR3, as DNA: TGTGCCAGCAGTAGACAGGGGGCCGTGGGGGAGACCCAGTACTTC.

This clone occurred a few times. The CDR3 coding sequence is TGTGCCAGCAGTGTACAGTACGCGGAGCAGTACTTC. It yields the protein CASSVQYAEQYF. The chain has TRBV2 and TRBJ2-7; no clear D gene. CDR1 and CDR2 from the germline V gene are SNHLY and FYNNEI. The V and J ends lost 4 bases and 7 bases respectively, with 11 bases between them. The CDR3 covers 12 residues.

To note about this clone: An end of the junction differs from the germline gene, which may be a read error. This rearrangement joins TRBV19 to TRBJ2-7, with 13 bases that match TRBD2. Germline loops: CDR1 LNHDA, CDR2 SQIVND (reference sequence). This CDR3 spans 17 amino acids. CDR3: CASSPGTSGTLSSEQYF. CDR3 DNA sequence: TGTGCCAGCTCACCGGGGACTAGCGGGACACTTTCCTCCGAGCAGTACTTC. Full variable domain (rest looked up from reference TRBV19 and TRBJ2-7): DGGITQSPKYLFRKEGQNVTLSCEQNLNHDAMYWYRQDPGQGLRLIYYSQIVNDFQKGDIAEGYSVSREKKESFPLTVTSAQKNPTAFYLCASSPGTSGTLSSEQYFGPGTRLTVT.

The CDR3, as DNA: TGTGCCAGCAGCCTTCCCAGCTCCTACGAGCAGTACTTC. Translation gives CASSLPSSYEQYF. V gene TRBV28 combines with J gene TRBJ2-7, with D uncertain. The CDR3 sequence is 13 residues long. The V end lost 6 bases, the J end lost 0 bases, and 9 bases lay between the germline ends. Per the germline V gene, CDR1 is MDHEN and CDR2 is SYDVKM.

V gene TRBV6-5 combines with J gene TRBJ1-2, with 10 nucleotides matching TRBD1. The CDR3 runs to 15 residues. V dropped 6 bases and J dropped 7; count of bases not matched to a gene: 11. Germline V gene data show CDR1 as MNHEY and CDR2 as SVGAGI. The CDR3 is CASRPTGQGPIGYTF. The DNA for the CDR3 is TGTGCCAGCAGGCCTACGGGACAGGGGCCTATTGGCTACACCTTC.

V and J are TRBV7-9 and TRBJ1-1; no definite D call. The V gene lost 5 bases and the J gene lost 0 bases, with 13 bases spanning the gap. The CDR3 has 15 residues. Germline V lookup: CDR1 SEHNR, CDR2 FQNEAQ (reference sequence). This CDR3 is CASSQSGMLNTEAFF. DNA of the CDR3: TGTGCCAGCAGCCAATCGGGGATGTTGAACACTGAAGCTTTCTTT.

This clone was picked up one time. The rearrangement links TRBV18 to TRBJ1-2; TRBD1 matches 8 bases. The V gene's germline CDR1 is KGHSH and CDR2 LQKENI. The CDR3 has 16 amino acids. J gave up 3 bases and V 3 bases, and 9 bases lay outside the gene matches. Here the CDR3 reads CASSPLGTGRDYGYTF. The CDR3 coding sequence is TGTGCCAGCTCACCCCTAGGGACAGGTCGGGACTATGGCTACACCTTC.

This clone was recorded at least ten times. J is TRBJ1-1 and V is TRBV18; possible D gene TRBD1, 5 bases. This CDR3 contains 13 residues. CDR1 and CDR2 (germline): KGHSH, LQKENI. V lost 6 bases and J 6 bases, leaving 14 bases between the germline ends. The CDR3 region is CASSIDSPAEAFF. The CDR3 nucleotides read TGTGCCAGCTCCATCGACAGCCCTGCTGAAGCTTTCTTT.

The chain employs TRBV2 and TRBJ2-1, with D hard to call. Germline CDR1 SNHLY, CDR2 FYNNEI. The CDR3 is 12 amino acids. V was trimmed by 9 bases and J by 0 bases, leaving 6 bases between them. CDR3 nucleotides: TGTGCCAGTCAAAGCTCCTACAATGAGCAGTTCTTC. Its protein product is CASQSSYNEQFF.

This chain connects TRBV7-8 to TRBJ1-1, with D possibly matching TRBD1 (5 bases). Trimming took off 6 bases at V and 1 base at J, with 15 bases between the two ends. Per the germline V gene, CDR1 is SGHVS and CDR2 is FQNEAQ. CDR3 size: 15 residues. The CDR3 reads CASRPILGGNTEAFF. The CDR3 region has the DNA TGTGCCAGCAGACCGATTTTGGGGGGGAACACTGAAGCTTTCTTT.

In its sample, this clone was seen many times. The chain couples TRBV19 to TRBJ2-7, with 9 positions matching TRBD2. Trimming removed 3 bases from V and 5 bases from J; junction bases left unmatched: 11. The germline CDR1 and CDR2 sequences are LNHDA and SQIVND (reference sequence). This CDR3 comprises 16 residues. The CDR3 DNA reads TGTGCCAGTAGTATGGGGCCTGCGGGAGGGCGCCACGAGCAGTACTTC. This gives the protein CASSMGPAGGRHEQYF.

The gene calls are TRBV19 and TRBJ2-2; 8 nucleotides match TRBD2. V shed 6 bases and J 6 bases; nucleotides not matched to a gene: 9. CDR1 is LNHDA and CDR2 is SQIVND in the germline V gene (reference sequence). The CDR3 covers 15 residues. CDR3 bases: TGTGCCAGTAGCATAAGCGGGAGCTTGTCCGGGGAGCTGTTTTTT. Translation gives CASSISGSLSGELFF.

The chain employs TRBV30 and TRBJ2-7; TRBD2 agrees at 11 bases. In germline, CDR1 is GTSNPN, CDR2 SVGIG (reference sequence). This CDR3 has 15 residues. V shed 6 bases and J 6 bases; nucleotides not matched to a gene: 13. The CDR3 DNA sequence: TGTGCCTGTACTAGCGGGAGTAGTCATCGGGGCGAGCAGTACTTC. The encoded protein is CACTSGSSHRGEQYF. Filled out from reference TRBV30 and TRBJ2-7, the complete variable domain reads SQTIHQWPATLVQPVGSPLSLECTVEGTSNPNLYWYRQAAGRGLQLLFYSVGIGQISSEVPQNLSASRPQDRQFILSSKKLLLSDSGFYLCACTSGSSHRGEQYFGPGTRLTVT.

The V gene is TRBV6-6, the J gene TRBJ2-1; D is perhaps TRBD2 (6 bases). The CDR3 totals 14 residues. The V gene lost 2 bases and the J gene lost 9 bases, with 14 bases spanning the gap. Germline values: CDR1 MNHNY, CDR2 SVGAGI (reference sequence). CDR3 in DNA: TGTGCCAGCAGTTACCTAGGATTGGGGGGTGAGCAGTTCTTC. Protein: CASSYLGLGGEQFF.

The table lists this clone with many counts. This chain joins TRBV28 and TRBJ2-6, with 10 bases matching TRBD1. The CDR3 sequence is 18 residues long. V lost 5 bases, J lost 2 bases, and 9 bases stayed unmatched. Germline values: CDR1 MDHEN, CDR2 SYDVKM. The CDR3 nucleotides read TGTGCCAGCAGTCCTCCGGGACAGGGGTACCCTGGGGCCAACGTCCTGACTTTC. Protein: CASSPPGQGYPGANVLTF.

The chain uses TRBV2 and TRBJ1-4; possibly TRBD1 for D (5 bases). Trimming removed 6 bases at V and 7 bases at J, with 15 bases between. Per germline, CDR1 SNHLY and CDR2 FYNNEI. CDR3 length: 14 residues. CDR3 region: CASRAGTAAEKLFF. CDR3 bases: TGTGCCAGCAGAGCCGGGACCGCCGCTGAAAAACTGTTTTTT.

This clone was found a few times. The chain carries TRBV7-9 and TRBJ1-1; weak D call: TRBD1 (6 bases). The V end was cut by 5 bases, the J end by 8 bases, with 12 bases between. Germline V gene sequence: CDR1 SEHNR, CDR2 FQNEAQ (reference sequence). The CDR3 totals 12 residues. The CDR3 nucleotides are TGTGCCAGCAGCCATACAGGGACGGAAGCTTTCTTT. Translating it yields CASSHTGTEAFF.

The chain employs TRBV7-8 and TRBJ2-5, with no clear D. CDR1 and CDR2 (germline): SGHVS, FQNEAQ. Trimming stripped 5 bases from V and 5 bases from J, with 15 bases between. This CDR3 is built from 14 residues. The chain's CDR3 is CASSLGTVVETQYF. CDR3 DNA sequence: TGTGCCAGCAGCCTAGGAACGGTTGTGGAGACCCAGTACTTC. The full variable domain, rest sourced from reference TRBV7-8 and TRBJ2-5, is GAGVSQSPRYKVAKRGQDVALRCDPISGHVSLFWYQQALGQGPEFLTYFQNEAQLDKSGLPSDRFFAERPEGSVSTLKIQRTQQEDSAVYLCASSLGTVVETQYFGPGTRLLVL.

The chain joins TRBV7-2 to TRBJ2-7; no firm D call. V lost 5 bases to trimming and J lost 5 bases, with 16 bases between them. CDR1 SGHTA and CDR2 FQGNSA come from the germline V gene. The CDR3 totals 14 residues. The CDR3 sequence: CASSLKGTVHEQYF. The DNA of the CDR3 is TGTGCCAGCAGCCTCAAAGGAACGGTTCACGAGCAGTACTTC.

The chain links TRBV11-2 to TRBJ1-1; no firm D call. V gave up 4 bases and J gave up 3 bases, with 9 bases separating them. Germline lookup yields CDR1 SGHAT and CDR2 FQNNGV. The CDR3 covers 13 residues. The CDR3: CASSSSIDTEAFF. CDR3 nucleotides: TGTGCCAGCAGCTCCAGTATCGACACTGAAGCTTTCTTT.

The chain combines TRBV6-1 with TRBJ2-5; no definite D call. The V end lost 1 base, the J end lost 1 base, and 4 bases lay between the germline ends. Germline assignment: CDR1 MNHNS and CDR2 SASEGT. The CDR3 is made up of 13 amino acids. CDR3 DNA: TGTGCCAGCAGTGAAGTAACCCAAGAGACCCAGTACTTC. This translates into CASSEVTQETQYF.